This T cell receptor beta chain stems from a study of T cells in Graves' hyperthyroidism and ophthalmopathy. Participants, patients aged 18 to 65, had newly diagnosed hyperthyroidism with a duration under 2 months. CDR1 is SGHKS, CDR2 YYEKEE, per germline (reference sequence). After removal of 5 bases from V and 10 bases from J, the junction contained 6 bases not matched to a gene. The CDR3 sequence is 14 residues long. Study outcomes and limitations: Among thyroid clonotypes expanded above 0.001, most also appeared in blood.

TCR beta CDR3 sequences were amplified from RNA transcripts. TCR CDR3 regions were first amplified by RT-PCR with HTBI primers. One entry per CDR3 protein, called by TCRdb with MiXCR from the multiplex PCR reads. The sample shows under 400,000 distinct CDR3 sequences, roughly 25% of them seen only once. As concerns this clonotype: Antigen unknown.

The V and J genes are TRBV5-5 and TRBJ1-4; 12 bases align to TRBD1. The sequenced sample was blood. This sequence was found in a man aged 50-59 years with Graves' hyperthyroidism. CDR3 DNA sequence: TGTGCCAGCAGGGGGACAGGGGGCAAGGGAAAACTGTTTTTT. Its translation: CASRGTGGKGKLFF.